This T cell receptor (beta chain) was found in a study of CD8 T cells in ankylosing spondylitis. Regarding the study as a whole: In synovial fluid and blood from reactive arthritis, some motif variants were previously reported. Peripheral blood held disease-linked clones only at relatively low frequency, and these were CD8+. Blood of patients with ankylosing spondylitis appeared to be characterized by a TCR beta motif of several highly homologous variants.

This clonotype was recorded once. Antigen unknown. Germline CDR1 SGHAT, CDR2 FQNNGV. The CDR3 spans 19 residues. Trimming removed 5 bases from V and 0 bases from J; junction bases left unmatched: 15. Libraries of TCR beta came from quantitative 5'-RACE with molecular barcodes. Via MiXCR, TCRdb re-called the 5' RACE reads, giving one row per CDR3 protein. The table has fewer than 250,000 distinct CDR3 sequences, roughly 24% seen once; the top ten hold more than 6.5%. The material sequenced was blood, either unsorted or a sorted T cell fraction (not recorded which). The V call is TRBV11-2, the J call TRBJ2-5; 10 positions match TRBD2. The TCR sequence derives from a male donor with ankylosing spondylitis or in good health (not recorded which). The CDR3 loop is CASSKRYGLADRYQETQYF. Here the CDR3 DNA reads TGTGCCAGCAGCAAGAGATACGGACTAGCGGATCGCTACCAAGAGACCCAGTACTTC.